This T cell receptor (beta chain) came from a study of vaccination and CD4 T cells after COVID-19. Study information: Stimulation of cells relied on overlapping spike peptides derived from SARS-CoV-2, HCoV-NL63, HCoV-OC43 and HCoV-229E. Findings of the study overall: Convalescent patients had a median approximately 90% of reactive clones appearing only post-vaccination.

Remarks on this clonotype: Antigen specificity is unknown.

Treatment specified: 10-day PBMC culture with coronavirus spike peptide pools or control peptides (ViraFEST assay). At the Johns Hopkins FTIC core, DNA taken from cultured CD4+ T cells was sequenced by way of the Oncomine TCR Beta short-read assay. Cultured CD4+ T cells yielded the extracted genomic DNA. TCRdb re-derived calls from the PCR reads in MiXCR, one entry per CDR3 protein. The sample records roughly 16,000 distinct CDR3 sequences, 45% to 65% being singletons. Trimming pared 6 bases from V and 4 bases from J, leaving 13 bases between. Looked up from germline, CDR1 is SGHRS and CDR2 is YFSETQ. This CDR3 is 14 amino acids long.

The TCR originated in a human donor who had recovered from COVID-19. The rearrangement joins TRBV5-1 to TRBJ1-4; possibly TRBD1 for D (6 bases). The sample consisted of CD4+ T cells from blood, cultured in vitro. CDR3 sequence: CASNRGPDNEKLFF. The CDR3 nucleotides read TGCGCCAGCAACCGGGGGCCAGATAATGAAAAACTGTTTTTT.